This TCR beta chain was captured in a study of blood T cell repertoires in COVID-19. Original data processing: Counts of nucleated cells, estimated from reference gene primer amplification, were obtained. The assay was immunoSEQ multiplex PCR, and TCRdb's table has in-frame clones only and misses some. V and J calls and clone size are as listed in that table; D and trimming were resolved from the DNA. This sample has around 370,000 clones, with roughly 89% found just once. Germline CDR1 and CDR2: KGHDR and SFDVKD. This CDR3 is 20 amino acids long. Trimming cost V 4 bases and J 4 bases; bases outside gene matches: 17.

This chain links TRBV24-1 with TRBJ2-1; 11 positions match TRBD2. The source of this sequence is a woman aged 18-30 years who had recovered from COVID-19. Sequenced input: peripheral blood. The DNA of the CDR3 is TGTGCCACCAGTGAAAGGACTAGCGGGCGAAAAGTTAGTTATTACAATGAGCAGTTCTTC. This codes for CATSERTSGRKVSYYNEQFF.